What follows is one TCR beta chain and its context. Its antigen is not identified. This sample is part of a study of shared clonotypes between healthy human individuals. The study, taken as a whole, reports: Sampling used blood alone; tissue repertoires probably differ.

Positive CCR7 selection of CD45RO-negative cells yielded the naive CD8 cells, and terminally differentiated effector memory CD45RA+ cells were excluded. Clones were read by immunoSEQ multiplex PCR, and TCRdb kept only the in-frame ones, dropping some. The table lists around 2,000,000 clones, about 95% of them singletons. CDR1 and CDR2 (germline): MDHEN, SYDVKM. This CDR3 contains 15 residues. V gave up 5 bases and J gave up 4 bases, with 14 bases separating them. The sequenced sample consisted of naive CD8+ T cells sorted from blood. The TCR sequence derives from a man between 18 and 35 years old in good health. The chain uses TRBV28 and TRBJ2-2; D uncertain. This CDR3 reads CASSKLYTGTGELFF. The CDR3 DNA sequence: TGTGCCAGCAGTAAACTTTATACTGGCACCGGGGAGCTGTTTTTT.